The clone carrying this T cell receptor beta chain appeared many times. Its antigen is not identified. Using its own MiXCR run on the 5' RACE reads, TCRdb lists one record per CDR3 protein. The sample holds 200,000 to 300,000 distinct CDR3 sequences, more than 9% seen once. The sample is drawn from a study of identical twins. The CDR3 has 13 residues. The germline V gene encodes CDR1 LNHDA and CDR2 SQIVND (reference sequence). Trimming shortened V by 6 bases and J by 1 base, and 7 bases separated the two germline ends. General study findings and limits: Twins' surplus sharing was weaker for beta out-of-frame sequences. Twin-shared out-of-frame alpha sequences were enriched for low generation probability.

Source material: memory T cells sorted from blood. V usage is TRBV19 and J usage is TRBJ1-5; D may be TRBD1 (6 bases). This receptor was identified in a man aged 50-59 years in good health. Here the CDR3 DNA reads TGTGCCAGTAGGGGGGCCAGCAATCAGCCCCAGCATTTT. Protein: CASRGASNQPQHF. The full variable domain, in which reference TRBV19 and TRBJ1-5 provide the parts outside the CDR3, is DGGITQSPKYLFRKEGQNVTLSCEQNLNHDAMYWYRQDPGQGLRLIYYSQIVNDFQKGDIAEGYSVSREKKESFPLTVTSAQKNPTAFYLCASRGASNQPQHFGDGTRLSIL.